The 10 T cell receptor beta chains in this list originate from one sample, sequenced in a study of shared clonotypes between healthy human individuals (dated by TCRdb to the early 2020s). Receptors were amplified or captured by the immunoSEQ multiplex PCR assay. TCRdb re-hosts the immuneACCESS table, in-frame sequences only. Its copies lack some clones; in the studies checked, an unresolved V gene accounts for under half of them, and the cause for the rest is not known. This sample has a few million clones in its table, and approximately 96% of those were observed once. 0.13% of the sample belongs to the ten largest clones. Source material: naive CD4+ T cells sorted from blood. Reading the label with the study, this specimen's cell subset or site is: CD45RA+ positively selected. The receptor set was obtained from a man aged 18 to 30 in good health.

This clone has only one observation. This rearrangement joins TRBV5-6 to TRBJ1-1, with D perhaps TRBD1 (6 bases). In germline, CDR1 is SGHDT, CDR2 YYEEEE. The V and J ends lost 0 bases and 1 base respectively, with 13 bases between them. CDR3 length: 16 amino acids. CDR3 DNA: TGTGCCAGCAGCTTGGCCCCGGGGGCTGGGAACACTGAAGCTTTCTTT. Encoded protein: CASSLAPGAGNTEAFF.

This clone was observed a single time. J is TRBJ1-2 and V is TRBV6-1, with TRBD1 as a possible D gene (5 bases). In germline, CDR1 is MNHNS, CDR2 SASEGT. The CDR3 runs to 13 residues. Trimming cost V 3 bases and J 2 bases, with 7 bases left between them. CDR3 sequence: CASSETENYGYTF. The CDR3 DNA sequence: TGTGCCAGCAGTGAGACAGAGAACTATGGCTACACCTTC.

This clone was observed a handful of times. Other nucleotide sequences from this sample produce the same CDR3. V is TRBV18 and J is TRBJ1-5; D is unclear. The CDR3 totals 14 residues. V was shortened by 2 bases and J by 3 bases, with 8 bases between the two germline ends. The germline CDR1 and CDR2 sequences are KGHSH and LQKENI. The CDR3 spells CASSPDGVNQPQHF. CDR3 nucleotide sequence: TGTGCCAGCTCACCAGACGGGGTCAATCAGCCCCAGCATTTT.

The gene calls are TRBV7-6 and TRBJ2-5; TRBD2 aligns across 8 bases. V lost 4 bases to trimming and J lost 7 bases; unmatched junction nucleotides: 14. In germline, CDR1 is SGHVS, CDR2 FNYEAQ. The CDR3 runs 16 residues. CDR3 residues: CASSSSLGAGAGTQYF. In DNA, the CDR3 is TGTGCCAGCAGCTCCTCCCTCGGAGCGGGGGCAGGGACCCAGTACTTC.

This clone has only one observation. The J gene is TRBJ1-5, the V gene TRBV9, with D possibly being TRBD1 (6 bases). Trimming cost V 0 bases and J 5 bases, with 9 bases left between them. The CDR3 length is 14 residues. Germline loops: CDR1 SGDLS, CDR2 YYNGEE. This CDR3 is CASSVEGGYQPQHF. The CDR3 DNA follows: TGTGCCAGCAGCGTAGAAGGGGGGTATCAGCCCCAGCATTTT.

The V and J genes are TRBV10-3 and TRBJ2-6; D ambiguous. This CDR3 has 15 amino acids. Germline V gives CDR1 ENHRY, CDR2 SYGVKD. V was clipped by 2 bases and J by 0 bases, with 5 bases between them. CDR3 sequence: CAISERLSGANVLTF. Written as DNA, the CDR3 is TGTGCCATCAGTGAGCGGCTCTCTGGGGCCAACGTCCTGACTTTC.

The chain uses TRBV4-1 and TRBJ2-3; 8 bases agree with TRBD2. V lost 1 base and J lost 1; bases outside the gene matches: 10. The CDR3 covers 18 residues. Germline CDR1 and CDR2: MGHRA and YSYEKL. Written as DNA, the CDR3 is TGCGCCAGCAGCCAAGGGCCGGCTAGCGGGTCTGGCACAGATACGCAGTATTTT. It codes for CASSQGPASGSGTDTQYF.

In the case of this clone: The same CDR3 can be traced to other DNA sequences in this sample. The genes are TRBV6-5 and TRBJ1-6; a possible D gene is TRBD1 (5 bases). The CDR3 sequence is 14 residues long. Germline assignment: CDR1 MNHEY and CDR2 SVGAGI. The V gene lost 5 bases and the J gene lost 9 bases, with 14 bases spanning the gap. The CDR3 DNA follows: TGTGCCAGCAGTAGGACCGGGGGTGGTTCACCCCTCCACTTT. This translates into CASSRTGGGSPLHF.

Worth noting for this clone: Other nucleotide sequences in the sample specify the same CDR3. V usage is TRBV6-1 and J usage is TRBJ1-5; 9 nucleotides agree with TRBD1. Looked up from germline, CDR1 is MNHNS and CDR2 is SASEGT. This CDR3 spans 14 amino acids. V lost 6 bases and J lost 2; bases outside the gene matches: 2. As DNA, the CDR3 is TGTGCCAGCAGGACAGGGGGTGGCAATCAGCCCCAGCATTTT. Translated, it gives CASRTGGGNQPQHF.

Concerning this clone: Other DNA sequences in this specimen translate into the identical CDR3. This chain uses TRBV5-1 with TRBJ1-4; tentatively, D is TRBD1 (5 bases). CDR1 and CDR2 from the germline V gene are SGHRS and YFSETQ. This CDR3 has 15 residues. Trimming stripped 0 bases from V and 2 bases from J, with 8 bases between. CDR3 DNA sequence: TGCGCCAGCAGCTTGGCGGGGACTACTAATGAAAAACTGTTTTTT. It is translated as CASSLAGTTNEKLFF.